This entry describes one T cell receptor (beta chain). In germline, CDR1 is SGHTA, CDR2 FQGNSA. The CDR3 consists of 13 residues. V was clipped by 0 bases and J by 5 bases, with 5 bases between them. The data were obtained in a study of cytomegalovirus exposure and HLA in healthy donors. Looking at the study overall: Samples from HLA-typed donors yielded some 85 million unique TCRs in an early data release.

Vbeta (60) and Jbeta (13) primers were used in the PCR. Clones were read by immunoSEQ multiplex PCR, and TCRdb kept only the in-frame ones, dropping some. Of some 150,000 clones in the sample, approximately 82% are singletons; the top ten hold 1.5% to 2.5%. Material: PBMCs. This chain uses TRBV7-2 with TRBJ2-1; D call uncertain. The sequence derives from a woman aged 40 to 50 in good health and CMV-seronegative. The CDR3 here is CASSLAENNEQFF. DNA of the CDR3: TGTGCCAGCAGCTTAGCGGAGAACAATGAGCAGTTCTTC.